What follows is one T cell receptor (beta chain) and its context. A single record per CDR3 protein comes from TCRdb applying MiXCR to the RT-PCR reads. The sample comprises more than 600,000 distinct CDR3 sequences, approximately 15% of which are singletons, and 3% to 4.5% rests with the top ten. Germline CDR1 reads MGHRA; CDR2 reads YSYEKL. This CDR3 spans 18 amino acids. V lost 0 bases and J lost 1, with 16 bases in between. The specimen was memory CD4+ T cells from blood. This chain links TRBV4-1 with TRBJ1-3, with D unclear. The receptor comes from a female donor in good health, serving as a healthy control. Here the CDR3 reads CASSQDGGKGLSGNTIYF. For the CDR3, the DNA is TGCGCCAGCAGCCAAGACGGTGGGAAAGGGCTATCTGGAAACACCATATATTTT.